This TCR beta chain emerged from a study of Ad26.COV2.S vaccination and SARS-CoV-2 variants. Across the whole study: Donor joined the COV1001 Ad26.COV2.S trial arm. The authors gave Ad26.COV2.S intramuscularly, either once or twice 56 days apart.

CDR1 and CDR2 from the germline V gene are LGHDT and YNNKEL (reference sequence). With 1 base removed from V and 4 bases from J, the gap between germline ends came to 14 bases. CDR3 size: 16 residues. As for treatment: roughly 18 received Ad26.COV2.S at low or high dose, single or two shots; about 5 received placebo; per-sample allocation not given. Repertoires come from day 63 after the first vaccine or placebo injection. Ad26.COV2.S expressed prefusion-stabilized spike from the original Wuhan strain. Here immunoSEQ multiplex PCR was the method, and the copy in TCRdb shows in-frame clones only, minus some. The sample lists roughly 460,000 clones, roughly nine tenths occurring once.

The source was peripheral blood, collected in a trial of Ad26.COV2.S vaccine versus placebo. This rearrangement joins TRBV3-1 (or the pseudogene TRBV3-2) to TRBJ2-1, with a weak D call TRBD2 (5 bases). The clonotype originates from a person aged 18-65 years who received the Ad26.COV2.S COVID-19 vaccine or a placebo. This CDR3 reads CASSQVGWERYNEQFF. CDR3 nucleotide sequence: TGTGCCAGCAGCCAAGTTGGGTGGGAGAGGTACAATGAGCAGTTCTTC.